This record concerns one T cell receptor (beta chain) sequence. The source of the sample is a study of CD8 T cells in ankylosing spondylitis. TCRdb re-analysed the 5' RACE reads in MiXCR, keeping a single row per CDR3 protein. The table shows some 250,000 distinct CDR3 sequences, with around 25% occurring only once. This CDR3 has 19 residues. Looked up from germline, CDR1 is KGHSH and CDR2 is LQKENI. V dropped 2 bases and J dropped 0 bases, with 19 bases sitting between them. This chain connects TRBV18 to TRBJ1-4; D is uncertain. The clonotype originates from a male donor with ankylosing spondylitis or in good health (not recorded which). The specimen sequenced was blood, either unsorted or a sorted T cell fraction (not recorded which). CDR3 sequence (DNA): TGTGCCAGCTCACCAGGTCTGACGGGATCCAGTGCAACTAATGAAAAACTGTTTTTT. Its protein is CASSPGLTGSSATNEKLFF. Supplemented by reference TRBV18 and TRBJ1-4, the full variable domain reads NAGVMQNPRHLVRRRGQEARLRCSPMKGHSHVYWYRQLPEEGLKFMVYLQKENIIDESGMPKERFSAEFPKEGPSILRIQQVVRGDSAAYFCASSPGLTGSSATNEKLFFGSGTQLSVL.